This T cell receptor beta chain was obtained from a study of cytomegalovirus exposure and HLA in healthy donors. V shed 6 bases, J shed 6 bases, and the junction held 7 bases outside the gene matches. Germline lookup yields CDR1 LGHNT and CDR2 FRNRAP. The CDR3 runs 14 residues. Use of 60 Vbeta and 13 Jbeta primers characterized the PCR. Method: immunoSEQ multiplex PCR; TCRdb's copy keeps in-frame clones and lacks some. The repertoire holds just under 95,000 clones, with about 80% as singletons. This TCR was sampled from a human donor in good health. The sequenced sample was PBMCs. The chain carries TRBV12-5 and TRBJ2-7, with 11 bases aligning to TRBD2. CDR3 region: CASGHSGRAGEQYF. The CDR3 DNA reads as TGTGCTAGTGGCCATAGCGGGAGGGCTGGCGAGCAGTACTTC.